This record covers a single T cell receptor (beta chain). The length of the CDR3 is 13 residues. The germline V and J ends were trimmed by 2 bases and 3 bases, with 8 bases remaining between them. Germline loops: CDR1 SGHVS, CDR2 FNYEAQ. The data originate from a study of glioma-infiltrating T cells. On the study more broadly: Before surgery, glioma patients received dexamethasone for at most six days.

Amplification of TCR alpha and beta CDR3 regions from RNA used iRepertoire nested multiplex PCR. TCRdb re-derived calls from the multiplex PCR reads in MiXCR, one entry per CDR3 protein. Found here are a few hundred thousand distinct CDR3 sequences, roughly 41% of them singletons; the top ten hold more than 10%. The receptor's source is a human donor with low-grade glioma or glioblastoma, undergoing nonglioma brain surgery, or in good health (not recorded which). The chain carries TRBV7-6 and TRBJ2-7, with D tentatively TRBD1 or TRBD2 (5 bases each). The sequenced material came from glioma tissue, nonneoplastic brain tissue, or PBMCs (not recorded which). The CDR3: CASSLRGDYEQYF. As DNA, the CDR3 is TGTGCCAGCAGCTTAAGAGGGGACTACGAGCAGTACTTC. The full variable domain, completed using reference TRBV7-6 and TRBJ2-7, is GAGVSQSPRYKVTKRGQDVALRCDPISGHVSLYWYRQALGQGPEFLTYFNYEAQQDKSGLPNDRFSAERPEGSISTLTIQRTEQRDSAMYRCASSLRGDYEQYFGPGTRLTVT.